These 19 T cell receptor beta chains were sequenced from one sample in a study of T cell repertoires in cytomegalovirus infection. Each CDR3 protein is one row after TCRdb ran MiXCR on the reads. The repertoire has fewer than 1,000,000 distinct CDR3 sequences, approximately 31% of them found once; the top ten carry roughly 13%. Their specific antigens are unknown. Material: cultured CD8+ T cells from PBMCs, obtained from culture after CMV antigen stimulation. The receptors stem from a human donor in good health (CMV status not recorded). Some clones in this sample may be carry-over from other donors' samples.

This clonotype has more than one count but fewer than ten. The V call is TRBV28, the J call TRBJ2-1; TRBD1 matches 12 bases. CDR1 is MDHEN, CDR2 SYDVKM, per germline. CDR3 length: 18 amino acids. V lost 5 bases to trimming and J lost 0 bases; unmatched junction nucleotides: 8. This CDR3 reads CASSSPGQGADSYNEQFF. CDR3 coding DNA: TGTGCCAGCAGTAGCCCGGGACAGGGGGCCGACTCCTACAATGAGCAGTTCTTC.

The chain recombines TRBV6-4 with TRBJ2-3; unclear D gene. CDR1 is MRHNA, CDR2 SNTAGT, per germline. Trimming shortened V by 5 bases and J by 2 bases, and 14 bases separated the two germline ends. The CDR3 is 15 residues long. The CDR3 region has the DNA TGTGCCAGCAGTAAGCTATCATCGGCCACAGATACGCAGTATTTT. As protein: CASSKLSSATDTQYF.

This clonotype was detected only a few times. This chain connects TRBV12-3 or TRBV12-4 to TRBJ2-7; no firm D call. V lost 1 base and J lost 5, with 12 bases in between. The CDR3 totals 14 residues. The CDR3 nucleotides are TGTGCCAGCAGTTTAGTACCCTGGGGTGACGAGCAGTACTTC. Residues: CASSLVPWGDEQYF.

The genes are TRBV20-1 and TRBJ2-3; no firm D call. V lost 5 bases to trimming and J lost 2 bases, with 5 bases between them. Germline V gene data show CDR1 as DFQATT and CDR2 as SNEGSKA (reference sequence). This CDR3 region has 11 residues. CDR3 sequence (DNA): TGCAGTGCTCCTCTCACAGATACGCAGTATTTT. Protein: CSAPLTDTQYF.

The chain recombines TRBV7-6 with TRBJ2-1; 13 bases map to TRBD2. The CDR3 has 17 amino acids. Germline trimming cut 5 bases from V and 1 base from J; bases unmatched to any gene: 5. Germline lookup yields CDR1 SGHVS and CDR2 FNYEAQ. CDR3 sequence (DNA): TGTGCCAGCAGCCGTACTAGCGGGGGGGATTCCTACAATGAGCAGTTCTTC. Its translation: CASSRTSGGDSYNEQFF.

This clonotype was seen a handful of times. This chain uses TRBV12-5 with TRBJ1-5, with D possibly matching TRBD1 (5 bases). Trimming took 5 bases from V and 4 from J, leaving 12 bases between them. Germline V gene lookup returns CDR1 LGHNT and CDR2 FRNRAP. There are 14 residues in the CDR3. This chain's CDR3 is CASGIGGSNQPQHF. The CDR3 coding sequence is TGTGCTAGTGGTATCGGGGGATCGAATCAGCCCCAGCATTTT.

This clonotype showed up many times. The chain joins TRBV7-9 to TRBJ2-7; 11 bases map to TRBD1. The V gene's germline CDR1 is SEHNR and CDR2 FQNEAQ (reference sequence). Trimming cost V 5 bases and J 4 bases; bases outside gene matches: 4. This CDR3 comprises 14 residues. This chain's CDR3 is CASSRGQGEYEQYF. In DNA form, the CDR3 reads TGTGCCAGCAGCCGGGGACAGGGGGAATACGAGCAGTACTTC.

In the case of this clonotype: The junction shows a germline mismatch at one end, possibly a read error. The chain has TRBV6-5 and TRBJ1-2; unclear D gene. The germline gives CDR1 MNHEY, CDR2 SVGAGI. This CDR3 spans 15 amino acids. CDR3 sequence reads: CASSSSGSPNYGHTF. CDR3 DNA: TGTGCCAGCAGTTCTTCCGGGAGCCCTAACTATGGCCACACCTTC.

The chain joins TRBV25-1 to TRBJ1-3, with 7 bases aligning to TRBD1. Germline V gene data show CDR1 as MGHDK and CDR2 as SYGVNS. The CDR3 extends over 14 amino acids. V shed 7 bases, J shed 0 bases, and the junction held 3 bases outside the gene matches. This chain's CDR3 is CASTGTASGNTIYF. The CDR3 coding sequence is TGTGCCAGCACCGGGACAGCCTCTGGAAACACCATATATTTT.

A remark on this clonotype: A read error is likely, as this CDR3 ends without the conserved phenylalanine or tryptophan. J is TRBJ2-3 and V is TRBV27; D may correspond to TRBD1 or TRBD2 (6 bases each). V lost 6 bases to trimming and J lost 6 bases, with 13 bases between them. Germline values: CDR1 MNHEY, CDR2 SMNVEV (reference sequence). CDR3 size: 13 residues. The DNA for the CDR3 is TGTGCCAGCAGCCGTCGGGGGCTGGATACGCAGTATTCT. Protein: CASSRRGLDTQYS.

The rearrangement uses TRBV19 and TRBJ1-5; no clear D gene. Germline CDR1 and CDR2: LNHDA and SQIVND (reference sequence). The CDR3 totals 15 residues. Trimming stripped 6 bases from V and 9 bases from J, with 21 bases between. CDR3 nucleotide sequence: TGTGCCAGTAGCAAGAACTGGCTTGATGGTCGGCCCCAGCATTTT. It translates to CASSKNWLDGRPQHF.

This clonotype was recorded a few times. V gene TRBV28 combines with J gene TRBJ2-3; possible D gene TRBD1, 5 bases. Germline CDR1 MDHEN, CDR2 SYDVKM. The CDR3 covers 19 residues. With 4 bases removed from V and 0 bases from J, the gap between germline ends came to 23 bases. CDR3 region: CASSSIEGVSTTSTDTQYF. CDR3 sequence (DNA): TGTGCCAGCAGTTCCATCGAAGGGGTCTCAACAACTAGCACAGATACGCAGTATTTT.

This clonotype was seen just once. The chain joins TRBV5-5 to TRBJ2-4; D might be TRBD1 (5 bases). The CDR3 is made up of 15 amino acids. Between the trimmed V and J ends, which lost 5 bases and 1 base, there was a span of 13 bases. CDR1 and CDR2 from the germline V gene are SGHKS and YYEKEE (reference sequence). The CDR3 region is CASSNADIAKNIQYF. CDR3 DNA: TGTGCCAGCAGTAACGCGGACATTGCCAAAAACATTCAGTACTTC.

This rearrangement joins TRBV14 to TRBJ2-1; TRBD2 agrees at 10 bases. The CDR3 contains 16 residues. Germline assignment: CDR1 SGHDN and CDR2 FVKESK. Unmatched junction bases numbered 5, after V lost 2 bases and J lost 4 bases. The CDR3 sequence: CASSQLAGGRYNEQFF. Here the CDR3 DNA reads TGTGCCAGCAGCCAATTAGCGGGGGGACGGTACAATGAGCAGTTCTTC. The full variable domain, in which reference TRBV14 and TRBJ2-1 provide the parts outside the CDR3, is EAGVTQFPSHSVIEKGQTVTLRCDPISGHDNLYWYRRVMGKEIKFLLHFVKESKQDESGMPNNRFLAERTGGTYSTLKVQPAELEDSGVYFCASSQLAGGRYNEQFFGPGTRLTVL.

This clonotype appeared many times. The chain couples TRBV6-6 to TRBJ1-6, with D possibly being TRBD1 (5 bases). Trimming removed 8 bases from V and 12 bases from J, with 20 bases in between. The CDR3 runs 14 residues. Germline V gives CDR1 MNHNY, CDR2 SVGAGI (reference sequence). CDR3 residues: CASAGSKGGVPLHF. As DNA, the CDR3 is TGTGCCAGCGCCGGGTCAAAAGGAGGGGTACCCCTCCACTTT.

The chain carries TRBV4-1 and TRBJ2-5, with D tentatively TRBD1 (7 bases). This CDR3 is built from 14 residues. The V gene lost 1 base and the J gene lost 4 bases, with 10 bases spanning the gap. CDR1 MGHRA and CDR2 YSYEKL come from the germline V gene. Written as DNA, the CDR3 is TGCGCCAGCAGCCAAGGACAGGGAGGAGAGACCCAGTACTTC. It translates to CASSQGQGGETQYF.

There are a few counts of this clonotype. The chain recombines TRBV13 with TRBJ2-6, with D uncertain. CDR3 length: 15 residues. Germline CDR1 and CDR2: PRHDT and FYEKMQ (reference sequence). With 1 base removed from V and 0 bases from J, the gap between germline ends came to 4 bases. CDR3 in amino acids: CASSLDFSGANVLTF. The CDR3 nucleotides are TGTGCCAGCAGCTTAGACTTCTCTGGGGCCAACGTCCTGACTTTC.

This clonotype was seen a few times. The chain joins TRBV27 to TRBJ1-1, with TRBD1 as a possible D gene (5 bases). Germline V lookup: CDR1 MNHEY, CDR2 SMNVEV (reference sequence). Trimming removed 8 bases at V and 3 bases at J, with 13 bases between. This CDR3 contains 13 residues. CDR3 coding DNA: TGTGCCAGCTTCAGGGCTTATGACACTGAAGCTTTCTTT. Its translation is CASFRAYDTEAFF.

The V call is TRBV6-1, the J call TRBJ2-2; the D gene is possibly TRBD1 (6 bases). The CDR3 consists of 17 residues. Germline CDR1 is MNHNS and CDR2 is SASEGT. Trimming pared 0 bases from V and 2 bases from J, leaving 13 bases between. This CDR3 reads CASSEASAGANTGELFF. The CDR3 DNA reads TGTGCCAGCAGTGAAGCCTCGGCAGGGGCCAACACCGGGGAGCTGTTTTTT.